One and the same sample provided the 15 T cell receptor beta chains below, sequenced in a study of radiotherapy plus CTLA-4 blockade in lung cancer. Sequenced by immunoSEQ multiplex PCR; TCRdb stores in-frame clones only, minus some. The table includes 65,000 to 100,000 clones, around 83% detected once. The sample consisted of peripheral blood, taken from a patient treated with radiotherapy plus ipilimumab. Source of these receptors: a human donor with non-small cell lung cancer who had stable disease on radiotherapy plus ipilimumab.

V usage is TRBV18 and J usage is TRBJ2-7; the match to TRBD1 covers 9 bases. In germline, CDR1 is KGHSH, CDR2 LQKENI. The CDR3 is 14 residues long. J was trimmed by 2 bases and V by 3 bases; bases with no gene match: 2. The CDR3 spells CASSPGQGPYEQYF. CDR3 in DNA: TGTGCCAGCTCACCGGGACAGGGTCCCTACGAGCAGTACTTC.

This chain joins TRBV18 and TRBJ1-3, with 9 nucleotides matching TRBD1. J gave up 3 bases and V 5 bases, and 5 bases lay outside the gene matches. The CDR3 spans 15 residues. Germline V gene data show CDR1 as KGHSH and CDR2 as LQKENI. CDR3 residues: CASSTGQGFGNTIYF. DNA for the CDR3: TGTGCCAGCTCAACGGGACAGGGCTTTGGAAACACCATATATTTT. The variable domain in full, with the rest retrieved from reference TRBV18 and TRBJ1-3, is NAGVMQNPRHLVRRRGQEARLRCSPMKGHSHVYWYRQLPEEGLKFMVYLQKENIIDESGMPKERFSAEFPKEGPSILRIQQVVRGDSAAYFCASSTGQGFGNTIYFGEGSWLTVV.

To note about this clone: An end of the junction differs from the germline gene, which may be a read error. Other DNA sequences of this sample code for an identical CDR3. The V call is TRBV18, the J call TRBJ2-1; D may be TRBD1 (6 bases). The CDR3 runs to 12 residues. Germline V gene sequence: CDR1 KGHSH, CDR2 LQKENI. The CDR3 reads CASSPSGDEQFF. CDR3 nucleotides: TGTGCCAGCTCACCTTCAGGGGATGAACAGTTCTTC.

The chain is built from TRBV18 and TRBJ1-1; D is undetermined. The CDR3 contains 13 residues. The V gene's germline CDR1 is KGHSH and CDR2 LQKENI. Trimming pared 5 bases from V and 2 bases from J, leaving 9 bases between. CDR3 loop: CASSVRLNTEAFF. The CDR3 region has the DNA TGTGCCAGCTCAGTACGTTTAAACACTGAAGCTTTCTTT.

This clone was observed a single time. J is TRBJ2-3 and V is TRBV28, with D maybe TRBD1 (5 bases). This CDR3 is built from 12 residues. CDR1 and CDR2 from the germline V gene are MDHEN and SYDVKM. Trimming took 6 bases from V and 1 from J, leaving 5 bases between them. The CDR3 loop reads CASRTGTDTQYF. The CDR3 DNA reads TGTGCCAGCAGGACAGGCACAGATACGCAGTATTTT. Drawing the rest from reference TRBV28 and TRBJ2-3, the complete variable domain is DVKVTQSSRYLVKRTGEKVFLECVQDMDHENMFWYRQDPGLGLRLIYFSYDVKMKEKGDIPEGYSVSREKKERFSLILESASTNQTSMYLCASRTGTDTQYFGPGTRLTVL.

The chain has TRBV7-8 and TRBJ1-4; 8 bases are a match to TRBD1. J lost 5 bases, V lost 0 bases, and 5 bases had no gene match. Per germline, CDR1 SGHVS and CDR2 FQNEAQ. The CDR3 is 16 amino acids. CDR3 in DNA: TGTGCCAGCAGCTTAGCGGGGGGGACAGGCAATGAAAAACTGTTTTTT. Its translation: CASSLAGGTGNEKLFF.

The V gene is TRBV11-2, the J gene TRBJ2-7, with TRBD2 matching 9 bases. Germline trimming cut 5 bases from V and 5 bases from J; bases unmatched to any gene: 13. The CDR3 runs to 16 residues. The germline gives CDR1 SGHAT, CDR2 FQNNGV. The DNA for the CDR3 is TGTGCCAGCAGCCATAACAGGGCTAGCGGGACCCACGAGCAGTACTTC. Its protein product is CASSHNRASGTHEQYF.

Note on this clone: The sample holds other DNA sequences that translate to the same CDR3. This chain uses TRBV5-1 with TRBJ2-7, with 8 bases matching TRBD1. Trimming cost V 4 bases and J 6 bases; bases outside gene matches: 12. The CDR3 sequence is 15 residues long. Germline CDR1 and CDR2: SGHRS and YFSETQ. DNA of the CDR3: TGCGCCAGCAGCCAGTGGACAGGGAGGCGCTCCGAGCAGTACTTC. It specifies CASSQWTGRRSEQYF.

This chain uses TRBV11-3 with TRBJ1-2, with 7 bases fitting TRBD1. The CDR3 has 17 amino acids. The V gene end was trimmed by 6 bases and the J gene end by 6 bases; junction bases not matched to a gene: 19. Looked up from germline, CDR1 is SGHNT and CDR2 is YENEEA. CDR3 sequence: CASSQVPILGQRHGYTF. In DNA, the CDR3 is TGTGCCAGCAGTCAGGTCCCCATTTTGGGACAGCGTCATGGCTACACCTTC.

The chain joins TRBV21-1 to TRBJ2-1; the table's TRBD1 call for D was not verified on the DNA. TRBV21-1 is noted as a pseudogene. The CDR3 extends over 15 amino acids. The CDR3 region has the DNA TGTGCCAGCATCCCTGGGAAGGACAAACCTAATGAGCAGTTCTTC. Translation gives CASIPGKDKPNEQFF.

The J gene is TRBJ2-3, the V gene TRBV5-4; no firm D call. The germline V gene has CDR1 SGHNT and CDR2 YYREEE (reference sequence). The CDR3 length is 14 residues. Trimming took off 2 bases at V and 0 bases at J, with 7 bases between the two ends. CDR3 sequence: CASSFLSSTDTQYF. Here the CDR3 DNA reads TGTGCCAGCAGCTTCCTCTCTAGCACAGATACGCAGTATTTT.

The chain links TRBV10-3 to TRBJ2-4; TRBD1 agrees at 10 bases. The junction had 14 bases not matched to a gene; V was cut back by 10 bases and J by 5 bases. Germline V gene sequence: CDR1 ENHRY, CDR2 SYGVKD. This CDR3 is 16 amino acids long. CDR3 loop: CATGKAGTGEQNIQYF. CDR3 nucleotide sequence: TGTGCCACCGGGAAAGCCGGGACAGGGGAACAAAACATTCAGTACTTC.

The CDR3 protein is CATSRDPTGYGANVLTF. The CDR3 DNA sequence: TGTGCCACCAGCAGAGATCCTACGGGATACGGGGCCAACGTCCTGACTTTC. V and J are TRBV15 and TRBJ2-6; possibly TRBD2 for D (5 bases). The germline V gene encodes CDR1 LNHNV and CDR2 YYDKDF (reference sequence). Trimming took 0 bases from V and 4 from J, leaving 13 bases between them. The CDR3 has 17 residues.

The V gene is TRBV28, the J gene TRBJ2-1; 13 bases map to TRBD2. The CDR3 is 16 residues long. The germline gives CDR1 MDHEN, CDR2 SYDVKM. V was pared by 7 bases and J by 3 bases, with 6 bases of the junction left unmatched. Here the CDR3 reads CASIGTSGANYNEQFF. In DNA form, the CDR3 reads TGTGCCAGCATCGGGACTAGCGGGGCCAACTACAATGAGCAGTTCTTC. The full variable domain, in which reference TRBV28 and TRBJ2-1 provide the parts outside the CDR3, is DVKVTQSSRYLVKRTGEKVFLECVQDMDHENMFWYRQDPGLGLRLIYFSYDVKMKEKGDIPEGYSVSREKKERFSLILESASTNQTSMYLCASIGTSGANYNEQFFGPGTRLTVL.

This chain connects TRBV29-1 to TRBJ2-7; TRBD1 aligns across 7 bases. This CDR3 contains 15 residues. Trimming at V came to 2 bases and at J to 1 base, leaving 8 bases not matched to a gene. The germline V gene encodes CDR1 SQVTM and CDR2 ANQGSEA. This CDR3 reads CSVEWLGGQSYEQYF. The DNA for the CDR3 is TGCAGCGTTGAATGGCTAGGGGGCCAGTCCTACGAGCAGTACTTC.